This T cell receptor beta chain was observed in a study of blood T cell repertoires in COVID-19 (dated by TCRdb to about 2020). A note on the overall study: The collaborator samples originated in the United States, Italy and Spain and spanned the acute and convalescent phases of COVID-19. The sample metadata nearly always contained a de-identified subject ID, COVID-19 status, age in years and sex. The prospective study material was composed of cDNA or gDNA derived from T cells, B-cell-depleted T cells, or PBMCs. Where HLA class I and class II types were available, the types were taken from metadata supplied by the sample provider, not from assay-based typing. Deeply sampled blood TCRbeta repertoires from subjects exposed to, actively infected with, or recovered from COVID-19 were included in the dataset. The samples were drawn from the first 160 participants of the ongoing ImmuneRACE study and from some 1,300 subjects provided by 6 global collaborators. The repertoires were released in a freely available public database intended as a resource for research on the immune response to SARS-CoV-2.

Deletion took 7 bases off V and 4 bases off J, with a span of 9 bases between the germline ends. From the cysteine up to the phenylalanine, the CDR3 has a length of 12 residues. The read is trimmed to its CDR3 DNA, 36 bases read in frame from base 1. For CDR1 and CDR2, the germline V gene lists MNHEY and SVGAGI. A note on this clone: The specificity of this receptor is unknown. No base-level quality is on record; no much larger clone is a single base apart.

TCRbeta CDR3 regions were amplified from genomic DNA using the immunoSEQ Assay, a bias-controlled multiplex PCR. In the authors' own workflow: The number of nucleated cells in each sample was estimated by amplification of reference gene primers within the assay. To quantify the absolute abundance of each unique TCRbeta CDR3 rearrangement, sequence reads were collapsed and filtered. For each sample, productive Simpson clonality was calculated by taking the square root of Simpson's diversity index across productive rearrangements. TCRdb holds this immuneACCESS table with in-frame rearrangements only. Some clones are missing; in checked studies, unresolved V genes explain under half, and the rest has no known cause. That table is the source of V, J and clone size, and D and trimming were worked out from the DNA. The sample records some 200,000 clones, more than 80% of which are singletons. Roughly 10% of the sample is taken by the ten largest.

What the authors observed across the whole study: The amount of clinical and demographic metadata varied by source and participant and was provided uncurated.

The collaborating institutions used their own protocols to collect whole blood in K2EDTA tubes. For TCRbeta analysis, collaborators shipped samples as frozen whole blood, isolated PBMCs, or DNA extracted from either of those sample types. The sequencing input was peripheral blood. The clonotype comes from a woman older than 75 with acute or convalescent COVID-19. The V gene is TRBV6-5 and the J gene is TRBJ2-3, with a weak D call of TRBD1 (6 bases match). CDR3 loop: CASKGVPDTQYF. The DNA reads TGTGCCAGCAAGGGGGTCCCAGATACGCAGTATTTT.